The clone carrying this T cell receptor (beta chain) has a count of ten or more. Its antigen is as yet unknown. TCRdb re-derived calls from the PCR reads in MiXCR, one entry per CDR3 protein. The table records over 35,000 distinct CDR3 sequences, approximately 24% of them present only once. The entry originates in a study of molecular identifiers for immune sequencing clone quantification. From 20,000 to 1,000,000 sorted cells, naive CD8 libraries were generated with 10%, 30% or 50% RNA. Germline V lookup: CDR1 GTSNPN, CDR2 SVGIG (reference sequence). The CDR3 runs 16 residues. The V end lost 5 bases, the J end lost 0 bases, and 18 bases lay between the germline ends. Study observations and caveats: For effector cells, clones above 20 RNA copies held over 98% of molecules; for naive cells, under 1%. Shared barcodes on identical TCR molecules could underestimate the sizes of highly expanded clones.

The chain links TRBV30 to TRBJ2-3, with D possibly called TRBD1 or TRBD2 (6 bases each). Sequenced sample: naive CD8+ T cells from blood, with Jurkat cell RNA spiked in. Regarding subset: FACS-sorted CD8+CD4-CCR7+CD45RA+ naive T cells. This TCR came from a human donor in good health. Some libraries in this study had Jurkat cell RNA spiked in. Here the CDR3 DNA reads TGTGCCTGGGAGATGCCGGGGGCCACTAGCACAGATACGCAGTATTTT. Protein sequence: CAWEMPGATSTDTQYF. Complete variable domain (other parts from reference TRBV30 and TRBJ2-3): SQTIHQWPATLVQPVGSPLSLECTVEGTSNPNLYWYRQAAGRGLQLLFYSVGIGQISSEVPQNLSASRPQDRQFILSSKKLLLSDSGFYLCAWEMPGATSTDTQYFGPGTRLTVL.